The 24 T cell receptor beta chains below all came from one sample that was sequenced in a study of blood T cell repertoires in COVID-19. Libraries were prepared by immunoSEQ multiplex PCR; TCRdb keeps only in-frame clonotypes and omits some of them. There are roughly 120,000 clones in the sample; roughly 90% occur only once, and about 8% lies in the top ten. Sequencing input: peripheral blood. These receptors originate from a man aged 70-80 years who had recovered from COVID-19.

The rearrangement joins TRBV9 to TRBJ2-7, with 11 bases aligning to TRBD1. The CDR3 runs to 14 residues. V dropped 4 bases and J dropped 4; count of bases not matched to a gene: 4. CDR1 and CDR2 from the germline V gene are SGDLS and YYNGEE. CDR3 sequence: CASSTGQGAYEQYF. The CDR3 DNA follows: TGTGCCAGCAGCACTGGACAGGGGGCTTACGAGCAGTACTTC.

CDR3: CASSFDRWGTQYF. The CDR3 DNA reads as TGTGCCAGCAGCTTTGACAGGTGGGGGACCCAGTACTTC. This chain links TRBV5-4 with TRBJ2-5, with D possibly TRBD1 on 6 matching bases. Germline CDR1 reads SGHNT; CDR2 reads YYREEE (reference sequence). Trimming pared 2 bases from V and 7 bases from J, leaving 12 bases between. The CDR3 totals 13 residues. The complete variable domain, with remaining parts taken from reference TRBV5-4 and TRBJ2-5, reads ETGVTQSPTHLIKTRGQQVTLRCSSQSGHNTVSWYQQALGQGPQFIFQYYREEENGRGNFPPRFSGLQFPNYSSELNVNALELDDSALYLCASSFDRWGTQYFGPGTRLLVL.

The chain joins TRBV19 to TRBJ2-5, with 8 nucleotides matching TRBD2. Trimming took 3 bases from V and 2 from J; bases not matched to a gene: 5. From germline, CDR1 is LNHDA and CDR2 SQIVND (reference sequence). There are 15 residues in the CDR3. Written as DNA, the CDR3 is TGTGCCAGTAGTATGGGGCGGGGGGCACAAGAGACCCAGTACTTC. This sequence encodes CASSMGRGAQETQYF.

In DNA form, the CDR3 reads TGTGCCACCAGCGGCGGGATGGGTGCGCAGTATTTT. Encoded protein: CATSGGMGAQYF. The V and J genes are TRBV15 and TRBJ2-3, with a possible D match to TRBD2 (6 bases). Trimming shortened V by 5 bases and J by 10 bases, and 13 bases separated the two germline ends. The CDR3 covers 12 residues. The germline CDR1 and CDR2 sequences are LNHNV and YYDKDF (reference sequence). Complete variable domain (other parts from reference TRBV15 and TRBJ2-3): DAMVIQNPRYQVTQFGKPVTLSCSQTLNHNVMYWYQQKSSQAPKLLFHYYDKDFNNEADTPDNFQSRRPNTSFCFLDIRSPGLGDTAMYLCATSGGMGAQYFGPGTRLTVL.

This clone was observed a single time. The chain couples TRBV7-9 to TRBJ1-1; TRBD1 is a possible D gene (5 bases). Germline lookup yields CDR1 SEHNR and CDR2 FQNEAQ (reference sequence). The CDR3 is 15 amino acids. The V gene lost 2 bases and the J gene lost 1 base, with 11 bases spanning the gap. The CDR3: CASSLSRDGNTEAFF. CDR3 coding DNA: TGTGCCAGCAGCTTAAGCAGGGATGGGAACACTGAAGCTTTCTTT.

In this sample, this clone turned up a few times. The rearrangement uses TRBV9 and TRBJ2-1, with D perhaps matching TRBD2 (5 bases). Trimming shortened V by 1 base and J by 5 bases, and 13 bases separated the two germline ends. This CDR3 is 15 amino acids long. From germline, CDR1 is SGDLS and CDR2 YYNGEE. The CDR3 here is CASSVSRDLHNEQFF. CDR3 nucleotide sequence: TGTGCCAGCAGCGTAAGCCGGGATCTCCACAATGAGCAGTTCTTC.

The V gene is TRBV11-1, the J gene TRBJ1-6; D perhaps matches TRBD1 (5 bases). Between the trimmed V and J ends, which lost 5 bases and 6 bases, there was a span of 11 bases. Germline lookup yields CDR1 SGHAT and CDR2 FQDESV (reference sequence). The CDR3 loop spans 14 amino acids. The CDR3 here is CASSRGQSNSPLHF. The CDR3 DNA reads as TGTGCCAGCAGCCGAGGACAAAGTAATTCACCCCTCCACTTT.

The CDR3, as DNA: TGTGCCAGCAGCCCGGGACTAGCGGGAGGGCAAGAGACCCAGTACTTC. This gives the protein CASSPGLAGGQETQYF. This chain uses TRBV5-4 with TRBJ2-5, with TRBD2 matching 16 bases. V was clipped by 4 bases and J by 2 bases; unmatched bases: 2. From germline, CDR1 is SGHNT and CDR2 YYREEE (reference sequence). This CDR3 is 16 amino acids long.

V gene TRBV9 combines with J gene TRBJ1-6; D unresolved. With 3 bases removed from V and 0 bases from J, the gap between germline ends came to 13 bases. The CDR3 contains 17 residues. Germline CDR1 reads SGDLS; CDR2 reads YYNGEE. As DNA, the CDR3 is TGTGCCAGCAGCGCCTTGTCTGGGAGCTCCTATAATTCACCCCTCCACTTT. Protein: CASSALSGSSYNSPLHF.

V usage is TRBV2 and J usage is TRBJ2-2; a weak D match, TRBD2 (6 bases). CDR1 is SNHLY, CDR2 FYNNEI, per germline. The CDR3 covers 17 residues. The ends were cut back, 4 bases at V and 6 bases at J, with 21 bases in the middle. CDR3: CASSVRASDPRSGELFF. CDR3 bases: TGTGCCAGCAGTGTCCGTGCTAGCGACCCCCGGTCCGGGGAGCTGTTTTTT.

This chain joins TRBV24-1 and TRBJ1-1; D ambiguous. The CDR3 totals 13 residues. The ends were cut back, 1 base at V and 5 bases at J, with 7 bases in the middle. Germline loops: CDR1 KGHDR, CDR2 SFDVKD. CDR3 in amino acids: CATSDFGSTEAFF. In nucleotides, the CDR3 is TGTGCCACCAGTGATTTTGGTAGTACTGAAGCTTTCTTT.

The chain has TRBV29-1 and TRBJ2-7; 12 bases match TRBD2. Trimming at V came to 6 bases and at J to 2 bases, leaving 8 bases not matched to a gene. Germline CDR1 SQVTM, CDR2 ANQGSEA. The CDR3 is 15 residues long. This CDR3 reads CSVVGLAGRTYEQYF. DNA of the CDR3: TGCAGCGTGGTAGGACTAGCGGGAAGGACCTACGAGCAGTACTTC.

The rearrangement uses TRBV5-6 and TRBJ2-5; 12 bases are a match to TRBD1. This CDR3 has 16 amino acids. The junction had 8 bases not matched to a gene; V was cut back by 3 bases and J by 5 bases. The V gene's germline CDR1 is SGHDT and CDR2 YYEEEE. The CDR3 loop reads CASSYYRDRGRETQYF. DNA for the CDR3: TGTGCCAGCAGCTATTACCGGGACAGGGGGCGTGAGACCCAGTACTTC. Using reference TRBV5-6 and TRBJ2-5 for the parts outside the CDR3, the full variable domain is DAGVTQSPTHLIKTRGQQVTLRCSPKSGHDTVSWYQQALGQGPQFIFQYYEEEERQRGNFPDRFSGHQFPNYSSELNVNALLLGDSALYLCASSYYRDRGRETQYFGPGTRLLVL.

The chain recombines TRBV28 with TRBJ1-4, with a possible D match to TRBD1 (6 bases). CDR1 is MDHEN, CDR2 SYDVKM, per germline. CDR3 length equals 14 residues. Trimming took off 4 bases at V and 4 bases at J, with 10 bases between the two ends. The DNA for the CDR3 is TGTGCCAGCAGTTACGTGGACAGTAATGAAAAACTGTTTTTT. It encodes CASSYVDSNEKLFF.

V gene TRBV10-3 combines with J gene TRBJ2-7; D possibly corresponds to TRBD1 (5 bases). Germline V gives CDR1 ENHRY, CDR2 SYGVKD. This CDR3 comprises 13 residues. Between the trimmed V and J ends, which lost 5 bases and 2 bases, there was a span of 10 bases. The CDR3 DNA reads TGTGCCATCAGTCAGGGTCCGGCCTACGAGCAGTACTTC. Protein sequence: CAISQGPAYEQYF.

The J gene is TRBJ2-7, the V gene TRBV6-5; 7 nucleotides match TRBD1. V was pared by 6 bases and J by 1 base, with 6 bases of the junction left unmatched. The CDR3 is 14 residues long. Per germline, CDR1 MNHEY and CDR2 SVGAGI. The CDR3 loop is CASSRTGTSYEQYF. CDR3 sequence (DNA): TGTGCCAGCAGCCGGACAGGAACGTCCTACGAGCAGTACTTC.

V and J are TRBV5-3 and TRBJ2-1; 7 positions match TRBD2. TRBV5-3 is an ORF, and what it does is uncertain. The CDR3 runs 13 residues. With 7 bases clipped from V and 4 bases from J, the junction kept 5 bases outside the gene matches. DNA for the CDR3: TGTGCCAGACGGGCTAGCGGATACAATGAGCAGTTCTTC. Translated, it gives CARRASGYNEQFF.

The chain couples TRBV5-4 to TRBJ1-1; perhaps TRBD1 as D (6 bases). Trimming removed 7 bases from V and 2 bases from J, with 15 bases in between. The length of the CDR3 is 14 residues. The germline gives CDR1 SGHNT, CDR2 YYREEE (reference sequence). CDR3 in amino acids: CASSFPDRNTEAFF. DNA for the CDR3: TGTGCCAGCTCATTCCCGGACAGAAACACTGAAGCTTTCTTT.

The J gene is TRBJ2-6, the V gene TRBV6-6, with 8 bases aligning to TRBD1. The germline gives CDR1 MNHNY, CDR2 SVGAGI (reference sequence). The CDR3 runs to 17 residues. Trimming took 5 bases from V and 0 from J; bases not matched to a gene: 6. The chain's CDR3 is CASSRGQGNSGANVLTF. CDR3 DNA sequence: TGTGCCAGCAGTCGCGGACAGGGAAACTCTGGGGCCAACGTCCTGACTTTC.

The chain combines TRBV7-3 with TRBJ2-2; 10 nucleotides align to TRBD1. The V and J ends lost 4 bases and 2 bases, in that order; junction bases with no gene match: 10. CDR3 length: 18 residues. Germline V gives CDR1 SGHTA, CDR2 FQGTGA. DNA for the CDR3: TGTGCCAGCAGCTCTGGGACAGGGGTCCGCTTAAACACCGGGGAGCTGTTTTTT. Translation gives CASSSGTGVRLNTGELFF.

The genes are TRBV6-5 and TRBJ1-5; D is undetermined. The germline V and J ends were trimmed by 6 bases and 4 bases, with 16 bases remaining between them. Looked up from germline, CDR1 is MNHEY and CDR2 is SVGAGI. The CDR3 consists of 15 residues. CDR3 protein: CASRARLRENQPQHF. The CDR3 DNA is TGTGCCAGCAGAGCCCGGTTGAGGGAAAATCAGCCCCAGCATTTT.

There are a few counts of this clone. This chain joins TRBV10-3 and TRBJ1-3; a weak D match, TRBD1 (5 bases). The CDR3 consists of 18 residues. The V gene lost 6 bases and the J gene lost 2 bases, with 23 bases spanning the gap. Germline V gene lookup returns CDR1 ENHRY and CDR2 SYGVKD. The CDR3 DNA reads TGTGCCATCAGCGCTACGGACAAACGAACGATGACTGGAAACACCATATATTTT. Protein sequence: CAISATDKRTMTGNTIYF.

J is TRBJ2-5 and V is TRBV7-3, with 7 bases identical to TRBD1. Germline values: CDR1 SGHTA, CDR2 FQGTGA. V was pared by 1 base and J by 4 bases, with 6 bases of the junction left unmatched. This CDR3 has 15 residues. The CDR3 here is CASSLNTGVGETQYF. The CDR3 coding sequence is TGTGCCAGCAGCTTAAATACAGGGGTAGGAGAGACCCAGTACTTC.

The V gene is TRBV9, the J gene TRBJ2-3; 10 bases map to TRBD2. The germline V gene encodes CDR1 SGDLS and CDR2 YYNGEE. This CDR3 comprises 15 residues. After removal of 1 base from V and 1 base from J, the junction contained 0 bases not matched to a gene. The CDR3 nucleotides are TGTGCCAGCAGCGTAAGCGGGAGGGGCACAGATACGCAGTATTTT. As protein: CASSVSGRGTDTQYF.